Below, 23 T cell receptor beta chains from the same sample are listed, as sequenced in a study of cytomegalovirus exposure and HLA in healthy donors. PCR employed 60 Vbeta and 13 Jbeta primers. Produced via immunoSEQ multiplex PCR; TCRdb's table is partial and in-frame only. Across tens of thousands of clones, the top ten clones capture roughly 9.6% of the sample. The specimen was PBMCs. Receptors originate from a man aged 35-49 years in good health and CMV-seropositive.

This chain links TRBV6-1 with TRBJ1-6; the D gene is possibly TRBD1 (5 bases). The V gene's germline CDR1 is MNHNS and CDR2 SASEGT. V gave up 7 bases and J gave up 8 bases, with 9 bases separating them. The CDR3 is 12 amino acids. The CDR3 sequence is CASTQGDSPLHF. The CDR3 DNA reads TGTGCCAGCACTCAAGGGGATTCACCCCTCCACTTT.

The chain is built from TRBV19 and TRBJ2-7; 9 bases map to TRBD1. This CDR3 contains 15 residues. CDR1 and CDR2 (germline): LNHDA, SQIVND (reference sequence). V lost 5 bases to trimming and J lost 3 bases; unmatched junction nucleotides: 8. This chain's CDR3 is CASSSWEGQGYEQYF. As DNA, the CDR3 is TGTGCCAGTAGTTCATGGGAGGGACAGGGCTACGAGCAGTACTTC.

The rearrangement uses TRBV5-4 and TRBJ2-6; the D is unclear. The CDR3 has 16 residues. Germline-derived CDR1 and CDR2 are SGHNT and YYREEE (reference sequence). V shed 0 bases and J shed 0 bases, with 7 bases lying between them. CDR3 loop: CASSLDSSSGANVLTF. The CDR3 nucleotides are TGTGCCAGCAGCTTGGACAGTAGCTCTGGGGCCAACGTCCTGACTTTC.

As DNA, the CDR3 is TGTGCCAGCAGGGGCAGAGGACAGGGGGATCAAAAACTGTTTTTT. Its translation is CASRGRGQGDQKLFF. This sequence joins TRBV2 and TRBJ1-4, with 10 nucleotides matching TRBD1. V shed 6 bases and J 9 bases; nucleotides not matched to a gene: 10. From germline, CDR1 is SNHLY and CDR2 FYNNEI. The CDR3 is 15 amino acids.

This chain connects TRBV9 to TRBJ1-5; D perhaps matches TRBD1 (6 bases). Looked up from germline, CDR1 is SGDLS and CDR2 is YYNGEE. Deletions cut 3 bases from V and 5 bases from J, with 15 bases between. This CDR3 has 15 amino acids. The CDR3 loop reads CASSAGEGSHQPQHF. The DNA for the CDR3 is TGTGCCAGCAGCGCAGGGGAGGGGTCTCATCAGCCCCAGCATTTT.

This sequence joins TRBV21-1 and TRBJ2-2; the table's D gene call, TRBD2, was not cross checked with the DNA. TRBV21-1 is a pseudogene locus. This CDR3 comprises 12 residues. CDR3 nucleotides: TGTGCCAGCCACCGGAAAGGAGCGGAGCTGTTTTTT. This encodes CASHRKGAELFF.

The CDR3 sequence: CASSPRRGDGEAFF. CDR3 sequence (DNA): TGTGCCAGCTCACCACGGAGGGGTGACGGTGAAGCTTTCTTT. V and J are TRBV18 and TRBJ1-1; possibly TRBD1 for D (5 bases). The germline CDR1 and CDR2 sequences are KGHSH and LQKENI. The V end was cut by 1 base, the J end by 7 bases, with 13 bases between. This CDR3 has 14 residues.

This chain joins TRBV7-9 and TRBJ2-5; 9 bases line up with TRBD1. V was clipped by 8 bases and J by 11 bases; unmatched bases: 15. Germline V CDR1 and CDR2: SEHNR, FQNEAQ (reference sequence). The CDR3 covers 14 residues. CDR3 nucleotides: TGTGCCAGCGGGGAAACAGGGGGCGTGGGGGAGCAGTACTTC. It translates to CASGETGGVGEQYF.

V is TRBV7-9 and J is TRBJ2-4; TRBD2 is a possible D gene (5 bases). Germline V lookup: CDR1 SEHNR, CDR2 FQNEAQ (reference sequence). CDR3 length: 17 amino acids. V lost 3 bases to trimming and J lost 1 base, with 16 bases between them. The CDR3 DNA sequence: TGTGCCAGCAGCTTTAACGGGATCGTCGGTGCCAAAAACATTCAGTACTTC. This gives the protein CASSFNGIVGAKNIQYF.

The rearrangement joins TRBV4-2 to TRBJ2-2; 10 bases line up with TRBD2. Per the germline V gene, CDR1 is LGHNA and CDR2 is YNFKEQ. There are 20 residues in the CDR3. Trimming at V came to 0 bases and at J to 4 bases, leaving 14 bases not matched to a gene. The CDR3 region has the DNA TGTGCCAGCAGCCAAGATCGAGAGCGGGAGGGCCTGCGGGGCACCGGGGAGCTGTTTTTT. Translating it yields CASSQDREREGLRGTGELFF.

The genes are TRBV11-2 and TRBJ1-5; no reliable D call. V dropped 0 bases and J dropped 6 bases, with 6 bases sitting between them. The germline gives CDR1 SGHAT, CDR2 FQNNGV. The CDR3 is 13 amino acids. The CDR3, as DNA: TGTGCCAGCAGCTTAGAGGCGGGTCAGCCCCAGCATTTT. This gives the protein CASSLEAGQPQHF.

The J gene is TRBJ2-1, the V gene TRBV19, with 8 bases identical to TRBD1. J lost 4 bases, V lost 5 bases, and 7 bases had no gene match. CDR3 length equals 15 residues. Germline loops: CDR1 LNHDA, CDR2 SQIVND (reference sequence). CDR3: CASSPRQGSYNEQFF. Here the CDR3 DNA reads TGTGCCAGTAGTCCCAGACAGGGGAGTTACAATGAGCAGTTCTTC.

V gene TRBV2 combines with J gene TRBJ2-1; D might be TRBD2 (5 bases). The germline V gene encodes CDR1 SNHLY and CDR2 FYNNEI. CDR3 length equals 15 residues. V lost 6 bases and J 4 bases, leaving 16 bases between the germline ends. The CDR3 sequence: CASSREASRYNEQFF. The CDR3 bases are TGTGCCAGCAGCAGAGAGGCTAGCCGTTACAATGAGCAGTTCTTC.

The V and J genes are TRBV19 and TRBJ1-1; D is possibly TRBD1 (6 bases). Germline V lookup: CDR1 LNHDA, CDR2 SQIVND (reference sequence). The CDR3 is made up of 13 amino acids. V lost 4 bases to trimming and J lost 2 bases, with 8 bases between them. CDR3 region: CASSNRANTEAFF. The CDR3 DNA reads TGTGCCAGTAGTAACAGGGCAAACACTGAAGCTTTCTTT. Drawing the rest from reference TRBV19 and TRBJ1-1, the complete variable domain is DGGITQSPKYLFRKEGQNVTLSCEQNLNHDAMYWYRQDPGQGLRLIYYSQIVNDFQKGDIAEGYSVSREKKESFPLTVTSAQKNPTAFYLCASSNRANTEAFFGQGTRLTVV.

The chain carries TRBV9 and TRBJ2-3, with D tentatively TRBD2 (5 bases). CDR3 size: 15 residues. The germline V and J ends were trimmed by 0 bases and 1 base, with 9 bases remaining between them. From germline, CDR1 is SGDLS and CDR2 YYNGEE. The CDR3 DNA reads as TGTGCCAGCAGCGTAGCGGGGTGGGGCACAGATACGCAGTATTTT. Amino acids: CASSVAGWGTDTQYF. Full variable domain (outside the CDR3, taken from reference TRBV9 and TRBJ2-3): DSGVTQTPKHLITATGQRVTLRCSPRSGDLSVYWYQQSLDQGLQFLIQYYNGEERAKGNILERFSAQQFPDLHSELNLSSLELGDSALYFCASSVAGWGTDTQYFGPGTRLTVL.

The V gene is TRBV19, the J gene TRBJ2-7; the D is unclear. The ends were cut back, 3 bases at V and 1 base at J, with 13 bases in the middle. This CDR3 has 15 amino acids. Looked up from germline, CDR1 is LNHDA and CDR2 is SQIVND (reference sequence). The CDR3 protein is CASSIFSAPSYEQYF. As DNA, the CDR3 is TGTGCCAGTAGTATTTTCTCCGCGCCTTCCTACGAGCAGTACTTC.

V usage is TRBV5-1 and J usage is TRBJ2-3; 16 bases fit TRBD2. The CDR3 has 17 residues. V shed 3 bases and J 2 bases; nucleotides not matched to a gene: 3. Germline V CDR1 and CDR2: SGHRS, YFSETQ. The CDR3 DNA is TGCGCCAGCAGCTCGGGACTAGCGGGAGGGGTCACAGATACGCAGTATTTT. Translation gives CASSSGLAGGVTDTQYF. The full variable domain, completed using reference TRBV5-1 and TRBJ2-3, is KAGVTQTPRYLIKTRGQQVTLSCSPISGHRSVSWYQQTPGQGLQFLFEYFSETQRNKGNFPGRFSGRQFSNSRSEMNVSTLELGDSALYLCASSSGLAGGVTDTQYFGPGTRLTVL.

This rearrangement joins TRBV30 to TRBJ2-2; TRBD2 agrees at 11 bases. V trimming: 8 bases; J trimming: 3 bases; junction bases outside the gene matches: 11. CDR1 is GTSNPN, CDR2 SVGIG, per germline (reference sequence). The CDR3 sequence is 16 residues long. CDR3 in amino acids: CAQSVAGGPHTGELFF. In DNA form, the CDR3 reads TGTGCCCAATCGGTAGCGGGAGGGCCACACACCGGGGAGCTGTTTTTT.

The chain recombines TRBV4-1 with TRBJ1-5; D is undetermined. Germline lookup yields CDR1 MGHRA and CDR2 YSYEKL. Trimming took off 2 bases at V and 6 bases at J, with 14 bases between the two ends. The CDR3 has 15 residues. For the CDR3, the DNA is TGCGCCAGCAGCCAAATCTTAACCCGGGGTCAGCCCCAGCATTTT. Translated: CASSQILTRGQPQHF.

Concerning this clone itself: One end of the junction fails to match germline, which may point to a read error. The genes are TRBV7-7 and TRBJ2-1; tentatively, D is TRBD1 (5 bases). Per germline, CDR1 SSHAT and CDR2 FNYEAQ (reference sequence). The CDR3 is made up of 16 amino acids. The CDR3 DNA reads TGTGCTAGCAGCTTAGGTCGGATAGGGGTCCTGGGTGAGCAGTTCTTC. Protein product: CASSLGRIGVLGEQFF.

The V gene is TRBV30, the J gene TRBJ1-5; 11 positions match TRBD1. V shed 5 bases, J shed 6 bases, and the junction held 3 bases outside the gene matches. This CDR3 is 13 amino acids long. Germline loops: CDR1 GTSNPN, CDR2 SVGIG (reference sequence). Here the CDR3 DNA reads TGTGCCTGGGGGACAGGGGGGGTTCAGCCCCAGCATTTT. Protein: CAWGTGGVQPQHF.

The chain uses TRBV5-1 and TRBJ2-2; 8 bases match TRBD1. Losses at the gene ends were 5 bases for V and 9 bases for J; bases not matched to a gene: 9. CDR1 and CDR2 from the germline V gene are SGHRS and YFSETQ. The CDR3 extends over 14 amino acids. Written as DNA, the CDR3 is TGCGCCAGCAGTGGACAGGGTGGAACTCGGGAGCTGTTTTTT. It is translated as CASSGQGGTRELFF.

The genes are TRBV21-1 and TRBJ2-1; TRBD2 was called by the table and not checked on the DNA. TRBV21-1 is given as a pseudogene. The CDR3 covers 18 residues. This CDR3 is CASSNGTSGRAVYNEQFF. In DNA form, the CDR3 reads TGTGCCAGCAGCAATGGGACTAGCGGGAGGGCGGTTTACAATGAGCAGTTCTTC.